This entry features one T cell receptor (beta chain) sequence. The data were taken from a study of blood T cell repertoires in COVID-19. Whole-study context: The analysed material was cDNA or gDNA that came from T cells, B-cell-depleted T cells, or PBMCs.

Generated by immunoSEQ multiplex PCR, the TCRdb table keeps only in-frame clones and is missing some. The repertoire holds 80,000 to 95,000 clones, with about nine tenths as singletons. CDR1 and CDR2 from the germline V gene are SGHTA and FQGNSA. The J segment lost 5 bases and the V segment lost 5 bases, leaving 9 bases of the junction unmatched. The length of the CDR3 is 15 residues. Sequences were obtained from peripheral blood. The J gene is TRBJ1-1, the V gene TRBV7-2; 9 nucleotides agree with TRBD1. The TCR sequence derives from a woman aged 45 to 65 with active or convalescent COVID-19. The CDR3 region is CASSQGQGPMTEAFF. The CDR3 region has the DNA TGTGCCAGCAGCCAGGGACAGGGTCCCATGACTGAAGCTTTCTTT. Full variable domain (missing parts from reference TRBV7-2 and TRBJ1-1): GAGVSQSPSNKVTEKGKDVELRCDPISGHTALYWYRQSLGQGLEFLIYFQGNSAPDKSGLPSDRFSAERTGGSVSTLTIQRTQQEDSAVYLCASSQGQGPMTEAFFGQGTRLTVV.